The 7 T cell receptor beta chains reported below all come from one sample, sequenced in a study of cytomegalovirus exposure and HLA in healthy donors. Amplification used 60 Vbeta primers and 13 Jbeta primers. The assay was immunoSEQ multiplex PCR, and TCRdb's table has in-frame clones only and misses some. The sample carries about 230,000 clones, approximately 78% recorded once. The sequenced material came from PBMCs. Source of these receptors: a boy aged 10-17 years in good health and CMV-seronegative.

The genes are TRBV7-2 and TRBJ2-5; D gene ambiguous. CDR3 length: 13 amino acids. Germline V gene data show CDR1 as SGHTA and CDR2 as FQGNSA. Trimming pared 2 bases from V and 4 bases from J, leaving 8 bases between. In DNA, the CDR3 is TGTGCCAGCAGCTTAAGACTTCCAGAGACCCAGTACTTC. It specifies CASSLRLPETQYF. Using reference TRBV7-2 and TRBJ2-5 for the parts outside the CDR3, the full variable domain is GAGVSQSPSNKVTEKGKDVELRCDPISGHTALYWYRQSLGQGLEFLIYFQGNSAPDKSGLPSDRFSAERTGGSVSTLTIQRTQQEDSAVYLCASSLRLPETQYFGPGTRLLVL.

The chain has TRBV19 and TRBJ1-6; a weak D match, TRBD1 (5 bases). CDR3 length equals 13 residues. CDR1 is LNHDA, CDR2 SQIVND, per germline (reference sequence). The V end was cut by 2 bases, the J end by 8 bases, with 7 bases between. CDR3 nucleotide sequence: TGTGCCAGTAGTATACCCAGGGATTCACCCCTCCACTTT. Its translation is CASSIPRDSPLHF.

This clone was seen only once. V usage is TRBV18 and J usage is TRBJ2-5, with D unresolved. With 3 bases removed from V and 4 bases from J, the gap between germline ends came to 6 bases. Germline CDR1 is KGHSH and CDR2 is LQKENI. This CDR3 spans 12 amino acids. The CDR3 nucleotides are TGTGCCAGCTCACCGTCTCGAGAGACCCAGTACTTC. It yields the protein CASSPSRETQYF.

The chain employs TRBV7-9 and TRBJ1-3; TRBD1 might be the D (6 bases). Trimming stripped 5 bases from V and 1 base from J, with 21 bases between. Germline V gives CDR1 SEHNR, CDR2 FQNEAQ (reference sequence). This CDR3 has 18 amino acids. The CDR3, as DNA: TGTGCCAGCAGCCCCCGACAGGAGCCGAACCTTTCTGGAAACACCATATATTTT. Translating it yields CASSPRQEPNLSGNTIYF.

This sequence joins TRBV13 and TRBJ1-4; D gene unclear. The CDR3 spans 17 residues. The V gene lost 2 bases and the J gene lost 1 base, with 14 bases spanning the gap. Germline loops: CDR1 PRHDT, CDR2 FYEKMQ (reference sequence). The DNA of the CDR3 is TGTGCCAGCAGCTTAACGGTCGGAGGAAGAACTAATGAAAAACTGTTTTTT. The encoded protein is CASSLTVGGRTNEKLFF.

The rearrangement uses TRBV5-6 and TRBJ2-1; no clear D. The V gene lost 5 bases and the J gene lost 0 bases, with 12 bases spanning the gap. Germline CDR1 reads SGHDT; CDR2 reads YYEEEE. The CDR3 totals 15 residues. CDR3 loop: CASSRGVSSYNEQFF. For the CDR3, the DNA is TGTGCCAGCAGTAGAGGAGTCAGCTCCTACAATGAGCAGTTCTTC. Combining the CDR3 with reference TRBV5-6 and TRBJ2-1 gives the whole variable domain DAGVTQSPTHLIKTRGQQVTLRCSPKSGHDTVSWYQQALGQGPQFIFQYYEEEERQRGNFPDRFSGHQFPNYSSELNVNALLLGDSALYLCASSRGVSSYNEQFFGPGTRLTVL.

This clone was detected a few times. The chain employs TRBV7-3 and TRBJ2-3; D is perhaps TRBD2 (5 bases). Between the trimmed V and J ends, which lost 5 bases and 1 base, there was a span of 7 bases. The CDR3 is made up of 13 amino acids. Per the germline V gene, CDR1 is SGHTA and CDR2 is FQGTGA. The chain's CDR3 is CASSPGGTDTQYF. Here the CDR3 DNA reads TGTGCCAGCAGCCCCGGGGGCACAGATACGCAGTATTTT.